The rows below give T cell receptor beta chains drawn from one sample of a study of T cell repertoires in cytomegalovirus infection. TCRdb re-called the reads through MiXCR, storing one row per CDR3 protein. The table lists some 300,000 distinct CDR3 sequences, 9.6% of them singletons. The sample consisted of PBMCs. The origin of the receptors is a human donor in good health (CMV status not recorded). Some clones in this sample may be carry-over from other donors' samples. Both conserved end residues are part of each CDR3. D genes are given only for firm matches. Only some rows state a clone size, as once, few, many or a class for expanded clones.

clone size	V gene	D gene	J gene	CDR3 DNA	CDR3 protein
.	TRBV6-5	.	TRBJ1-1	TGTGCCACCACCCCAGACAACCTGAACACTGAAGCTTTCTTT	CATTPDNLNTEAFF
many	TRBV5-4	TRBD1	TRBJ1-1	TGTGCCAGCAGAGCTTATAAGGGGGCGAGCCCTGAAGCTTTCTTT	CASRAYKGASPEAFF
few	TRBV10-3	.	TRBJ2-5	TGTGCCATCAGCGCCGAGGAGGAGACCCAGTACTTC	CAISAEEETQYF
many	TRBV6-2/TRBV6-3	.	TRBJ2-1	TGTGCCAGCAGTTACCCAACGGGGCTGGCCCACTACAATGAGCAGTTCTTC	CASSYPTGLAHYNEQFF
few	TRBV7-9	.	TRBJ2-1	TGTGCCAGCAGCTTTGGGGTCAATGAGCAGTTCTTC	CASSFGVNEQFF
.	TRBV12-3/TRBV12-4	.	TRBJ1-1	TGTGCCAGCAGTTTAGGCGGTTTTAACACTGAAGCTTTCTTT	CASSLGGFNTEAFF
many	TRBV7-8	TRBD1	TRBJ2-3	TGTGCCAGCAGCTTCACAGGGGTCCGCACAGATACGCAGTATTTT	CASSFTGVRTDTQYF
many	TRBV28	.	TRBJ1-1	TGTGCCAGCAGTTTATCGTCGACGAGATTTGGGGTAGCGAGCACTGAAGCTTTCTTT	CASSLSSTRFGVASTEAFF
many	TRBV5-4	.	TRBJ2-3	TGTGCCAGCAGCTTCTGGGGAGATACGCAGTATTTT	CASSFWGDTQYF
few	TRBV4-2	.	TRBJ1-2	TGTGCCAGCAGCCCCGGGGGAGAACCTGGCTACACCTTC	CASSPGGEPGYTF
few	TRBV20-1	TRBD2	TRBJ2-7	TGCAGTGCTAGAGATAATAGCGGGTTCGAGCAGTACTTC	CSARDNSGFEQYF
few	TRBV19	TRBD2	TRBJ2-1	TGTGCCAGTAGTATATTGGGCGGGGGGGACAATGAGCAGTTCTTC	CASSILGGGDNEQFF
.	TRBV7-2	.	TRBJ1-5	TGTGCCAGCAGCCCAGGGTTGACGGGCAATCAGCCCCAGCATTTT	CASSPGLTGNQPQHF
.	TRBV12-3/TRBV12-4	TRBD2	TRBJ2-7	TGTGCCAGCAGTTCCGCGGCGGGGGGTTACGAGCAGTACTTC	CASSSAAGGYEQYF
many	TRBV7-2	.	TRBJ1-2	TGTGCCAGCAGCTTAGCCCTTGGGGGGGCTAGTGGCTACACCTTC	CASSLALGGASGYTF
few	TRBV6-2/TRBV6-3	TRBD2	TRBJ2-1	TGTGCCAGCACTAAGACTAGCGCTTACAATGAGCAGTTCTTC	CASTKTSAYNEQFF
many	TRBV7-2	.	TRBJ1-1	TGTGCCAGCAGCTCCTTGGTTAGTCGCAAAGGGACTGAAGCTTTCTTT	CASSSLVSRKGTEAFF
.	TRBV14	.	TRBJ1-1	TGTGCCAGCAGCCAAGATTGGAGGTACACTGAAGCTTTCTTT	CASSQDWRYTEAFF
.	TRBV7-4	.	TRBJ1-5	TGTGCCAGCAGCTTTGATACGTGGCAGGGTGGTGGAGCTAGCAATCAGCCCCAGCATTTT	CASSFDTWQGGGASNQPQHF
many	TRBV14	.	TRBJ2-7	TGTGCCAGCAGCCAAGGGGCGCGACATACCTACGAGCAGTACTTC	CASSQGARHTYEQYF
many	TRBV7-8	TRBD2	TRBJ2-2	TGTGCCAGCAGCGTTAGAGGGGAGGTTAGCGGCCCGGGGGGCACCGGGGAGCTGTTTTTT	CASSVRGEVSGPGGTGELFF
few	TRBV20-1	.	TRBJ1-4	TGCAGTGCGTCGGGTAATGAAAAACTGTTTTTT	CSASGNEKLFF
many	TRBV28	TRBD2	TRBJ2-5	TGTGCTTCGTTAGGGCGGGGGGGTCGGGAGACCCAGTACTTC	CASLGRGGRETQYF
.	TRBV20-1	TRBD1	TRBJ1-2	TGCAGTGCATCTGGGACAGGGGACTATGGCTACACCTTC	CSASGTGDYGYTF
many	TRBV7-2	TRBD1	TRBJ1-2	TGTGCCAGCAGCTCGCCGACAGGGGACGGCTACACCTTC	CASSSPTGDGYTF
few	TRBV9	.	TRBJ2-1	TGTGCCAGCAGCGTAGAAGCTACAGGTCAGCAGTTCTTC	CASSVEATGQQFF
many	TRBV6-2/TRBV6-3	TRBD2	TRBJ2-3	TGTGCCAGCAGCCATCTAGCGGGGGCCCACCCAGATACGCAGTATTTT	CASSHLAGAHPDTQYF
.	TRBV6-2/TRBV6-3	.	TRBJ1-1	TGTGCCAGCAGGAGTAATGGTATGAACACTGAAGCTTTCTTT	CASRSNGMNTEAFF
many	TRBV28	.	TRBJ1-1	TGTGCCAGCAGTTTAATGTATCCGGACACTGAAGCTTTCTTT	CASSLMYPDTEAFF
many	TRBV5-6	.	TRBJ2-5	TGTGCCAGCAGCTTTAGAGGGGAAGAGACCCAGTACTTC	CASSFRGEETQYF
.	TRBV20-1	TRBD1	TRBJ1-4	TGCAGTGCGCCTCGGACAGGAAGGCATGAAAAACTGTTTTTT	CSAPRTGRHEKLFF
.	TRBV18	.	TRBJ1-1	TGTGCCAGCTCACCGCAAACGGGGGCGACGGCTTTCTTT	CASSPQTGATAFF
many	TRBV7-2	TRBD2	TRBJ2-3	TGTGCCAGCAGTACCGGGACTAGCGGGTCCTATAGCACAGATACGCAGTATTTT	CASSTGTSGSYSTDTQYF
many	TRBV5-1	.	TRBJ2-1	TGCGCCAGCAGCTTGGAGGGTTGGGCCTACAATGAGCAGTTCTTC	CASSLEGWAYNEQFF
.	TRBV9	TRBD2	TRBJ2-1	TGTGCCAGCAAAACGGGACTAGCGAGTAATGAGCAGTTCTTC	CASKTGLASNEQFF
many	TRBV6-6	.	TRBJ2-2	TGTGCCAGCAGTTACGTAGCGGACGCGAACACCGGGGAGCTGTTTTTT	CASSYVADANTGELFF
many	TRBV7-4	.	TRBJ2-1	TGTGCCAGCAGCTTAAGTGAGTTGGTGGTCCGCCGAAGCTCCTACAATGAGCAGTTCTTC	CASSLSELVVRRSSYNEQFF
many	TRBV20-1	.	TRBJ1-1	TGCAGTGCTAGAGTTCCACGTAGTTCGAACACTGAAGCTTTCTTT	CSARVPRSSNTEAFF
many	TRBV28	TRBD1	TRBJ1-6	TGTGCCAGCAGTTCGGACAGGGGGCGAGAGTCCCTCCACTTT	CASSSDRGRESLHF
few	TRBV13	TRBD1	TRBJ2-7	TGTGCCAGCAGCTTTGGGGACAGAGACTACGAGCAGTACTTC	CASSFGDRDYEQYF
.	TRBV20-1	TRBD1	TRBJ1-1	TGCAGTGCTACCGGGACAGGGGGCACTGAAGCTTTCTTT	CSATGTGGTEAFF
few	TRBV2	TRBD2	TRBJ2-1	TGTGCCAGCAGCCTTAGCGGGGGGGCGTATGAGCAGTTCTTC	CASSLSGGAYEQFF
many	TRBV7-2	.	TRBJ2-3	TGTGCCAGCAACCTCTCTAAAACAGATACGCAGTATTTT	CASNLSKTDTQYF
many	TRBV18	.	TRBJ1-2	TGTGCCAGCTCACCGCGCGAGTCTTCGGACTATGGCTACACCTTC	CASSPRESSDYGYTF
many	TRBV7-6	.	TRBJ2-1	TGTGCCAGCAGCTTATGGGGGGTAGAATATGAGCAGTTCTTC	CASSLWGVEYEQFF
many	TRBV29-1	TRBD1	TRBJ2-3	TGCAGCTACGACAGGGACACAGATACGCAGTATTTT	CSYDRDTDTQYF
few	TRBV5-6	TRBD1	TRBJ2-1	TGTGCCAGCAGCTTGGGGACAGGGGGAAGCGATGAGCAGTTCTTC	CASSLGTGGSDEQFF
many	TRBV20-1	.	TRBJ2-1	TGCAGTGCTTTGAGTTACCGGGCCTACAATGAGCAGTTCTTC	CSALSYRAYNEQFF
.	TRBV20-1	.	TRBJ2-3	TGCAGTGCTAGGGAGGGGGGGCGAACAGATACGCAGTATTTT	CSAREGGRTDTQYF
few	TRBV5-5	.	TRBJ2-2	TGTGCCAGCAGCTGGGACCACGCTCGGGCCGGGGAGCTGTTTTTT	CASSWDHARAGELFF